These 27 T cell receptor beta chains were sequenced from one sample in a study of OX40 agonist ivuxolimab in advanced cancers. Some clones are missing from TCRdb's copy, which holds only in-frame ones; the method was immunoSEQ multiplex PCR. The sample has about 83,000 clones; 80% to 90% are singletons. The sample here was CD4+ or CD8+ T cells sorted from blood, taken in a trial of the OX40 agonist ivuxolimab. Source of these receptors: an adult with an advanced solid tumor such as melanoma, head and neck, liver or kidney cancer.

The chain joins TRBV5-1 to TRBJ2-5, with 8 bases fitting TRBD1. Per the germline V gene, CDR1 is SGHRS and CDR2 is YFSETQ. There are 16 residues in the CDR3. Trimming at V came to 0 bases and at J to 7 bases, leaving 11 bases not matched to a gene. As DNA, the CDR3 is TGCGCCAGCAGCTTGGGATGGACAGGGTCTTCGGGGACCCAGTACTTC. Translation gives CASSLGWTGSSGTQYF.

This clone was found once. CDR3 in amino acids: CASSLNALGGGDEKLFF. In DNA form, the CDR3 reads TGTGCCAGCAGTCTAAACGCCTTGGGGGGTGGAGATGAAAAACTGTTTTTT. The genes are TRBV28 and TRBJ1-4; tentative D call: TRBD1 (5 bases). The V gene's germline CDR1 is MDHEN and CDR2 SYDVKM. V lost 5 bases to trimming and J lost 6 bases, with 22 bases between them. The CDR3 contains 17 residues.

This sequence joins TRBV18 and TRBJ1-2, with TRBD1 identical over 8 bases. This CDR3 spans 16 amino acids. Germline lookup yields CDR1 KGHSH and CDR2 LQKENI. V trimming: 3 bases; J trimming: 6 bases; junction bases outside the gene matches: 12. The CDR3 is CASSPLARQGTDGYTF. The CDR3 nucleotides are TGTGCCAGCTCACCCCTAGCGAGACAGGGGACGGATGGCTACACCTTC.

The CDR3 protein is CASSEVFTRGKNIQYF. CDR3 coding DNA: TGTGCCAGCAGTGAGGTTTTCACACGAGGCAAAAACATTCAGTACTTC. The gene calls are TRBV6-1 and TRBJ2-4; D remains ambiguous. V was cut by 3 bases and J by 3 bases, with 15 bases left in between. Germline V gene sequence: CDR1 MNHNS, CDR2 SASEGT. CDR3 length: 16 amino acids.

The chain joins TRBV7-3 to TRBJ2-3, with D possibly TRBD2 on 5 matching bases. The germline V gene has CDR1 SGHTA and CDR2 FQGTGA. The CDR3 is made up of 13 amino acids. V was shortened by 5 bases and J by 5 bases, with 11 bases between the two germline ends. CDR3 DNA: TGTGCCAGCAGCACTGGGCGGGTAGATACGCAGTATTTT. The encoded protein is CASSTGRVDTQYF. The full variable domain, completed using reference TRBV7-3 and TRBJ2-3, is GAGVSQTPSNKVTEKGKYVELRCDPISGHTALYWYRQSLGQGPEFLIYFQGTGAADDSGLPNDRFFAVRPEGSVSTLKIQRTERGDSAVYLCASSTGRVDTQYFGPGTRLTVL.

V gene TRBV6-6 combines with J gene TRBJ2-3; perhaps D is TRBD1 or TRBD2 (6 bases each). Germline CDR1 and CDR2: MNHNY and SVGAGI (reference sequence). V was pared by 5 bases and J by 0 bases, with 12 bases between. CDR3 length: 15 residues. CDR3 loop: CASSRGARSTDTQYF. The CDR3 DNA reads as TGTGCCAGCAGTAGGGGGGCCCGGAGCACAGATACGCAGTATTTT.

The CDR3, as DNA: TGCGCCAGCAGCGAACAGGGTGGGGGGACTGAAGCTTTCTTT. Translation: CASSEQGGGTEAFF. This chain joins TRBV5-1 and TRBJ1-1; possibly TRBD1 for D (6 bases). V was shortened by 4 bases and J by 5 bases, with 15 bases between the two germline ends. CDR1 SGHRS and CDR2 YFSETQ come from the germline V gene. The CDR3 is made up of 14 amino acids.

The genes are TRBV5-6 and TRBJ2-1; tentatively, D is TRBD2 (5 bases). Germline V gene sequence: CDR1 SGHDT, CDR2 YYEEEE. The CDR3 is 15 amino acids. V shed 3 bases and J shed 0 bases, with 10 bases lying between them. In nucleotides, the CDR3 is TGTGCCAGCAGCTGGACTGGAAGCTCCTACAATGAGCAGTTCTTC. Its translation: CASSWTGSSYNEQFF.

CDR3 residues: CASSLGQTNSPLHF. The CDR3 bases are TGTGCCAGCAGCCTGGGACAGACTAATTCACCCCTCCACTTT. The chain carries TRBV5-4 and TRBJ1-6; 7 nucleotides agree with TRBD1. The CDR3 runs to 14 residues. Germline V gene lookup returns CDR1 SGHNT and CDR2 YYREEE (reference sequence). With V trimmed by 4 bases and J by 6 bases, 4 bases remained unmatched.

The chain carries TRBV11-3 and TRBJ1-5; D not resolved. The CDR3 runs to 16 residues. V was shortened by 0 bases and J by 3 bases, with 12 bases between the two germline ends. Germline CDR1 reads SGHNT; CDR2 reads YENEEA. CDR3 bases: TGTGCCAGCAGCTTAGATCTTGGGGTGCCCAATCAGCCCCAGCATTTT. As protein: CASSLDLGVPNQPQHF. The full variable domain, in which reference TRBV11-3 and TRBJ1-5 provide the parts outside the CDR3, is EAGVVQSPRYKIIEKKQPVAFWCNPISGHNTLYWYLQNLGQGPELLIRYENEEAVDDSQLPKDRFSAERLKGVDSTLKIQPAELGDSAVYLCASSLDLGVPNQPQHFGDGTRLSIL.

This chain joins TRBV5-1 and TRBJ2-5; TRBD1 matches 8 bases. The CDR3 covers 15 residues. Looked up from germline, CDR1 is SGHRS and CDR2 is YFSETQ. Trimming took 5 bases from V and 5 from J; bases not matched to a gene: 11. This CDR3 is CASSRPGQAPETQYF. The DNA for the CDR3 is TGCGCCAGCAGTCGTCCGGGACAGGCGCCCGAGACCCAGTACTTC.

The J gene is TRBJ2-5, the V gene TRBV4-2; no clear D. Germline V gene data show CDR1 as LGHNA and CDR2 as YNFKEQ. This CDR3 region has 18 residues. V gave up 0 bases and J gave up 0 bases, with 17 bases separating them. The CDR3 nucleotides are TGTGCCAGCAGCCAAGATAATATGAGGCGGCCCTACCAAGAGACCCAGTACTTC. This sequence encodes CASSQDNMRRPYQETQYF.

The genes are TRBV28 and TRBJ1-2; 7 bases agree with TRBD1. The germline V gene has CDR1 MDHEN and CDR2 SYDVKM. The length of the CDR3 is 13 residues. J was trimmed by 8 bases and V by 6 bases; bases with no gene match: 9. CDR3 region: CASRGTVSVGYTF. CDR3 DNA: TGTGCCAGCAGAGGGACAGTATCGGTCGGCTACACCTTC.

The gene calls are TRBV4-3 and TRBJ2-2, with a tentative D call TRBD2 (6 bases). V lost 0 bases to trimming and J lost 4 bases, with 9 bases between them. This CDR3 is 15 amino acids long. Germline V gives CDR1 LGHNA, CDR2 YSLEER. The CDR3 loop is CASSQEWGGTGELFF. CDR3 sequence (DNA): TGCGCCAGCAGCCAAGAGTGGGGAGGCACCGGGGAGCTGTTTTTT.

This clone was found once. The chain recombines TRBV27 with TRBJ2-7; 7 bases align to TRBD2. With V trimmed by 2 bases and J by 7 bases, 11 bases remained unmatched. This CDR3 comprises 15 residues. CDR1 is MNHEY, CDR2 SMNVEV, per germline (reference sequence). CDR3: CASSLAVRGEREQYF. The CDR3 DNA reads TGTGCCAGCAGTTTAGCCGTCCGGGGGGAGAGAGAGCAGTACTTC.

J is TRBJ2-7 and V is TRBV15, with 10 bases identical to TRBD1. The CDR3 loop spans 14 amino acids. V lost 0 bases to trimming and J lost 8 bases; unmatched junction nucleotides: 4. Germline V gene sequence: CDR1 LNHNV, CDR2 YYDKDF (reference sequence). In DNA form, the CDR3 reads TGTGCCACCAGCAGAGAACGGGACAGGGGCCAGCAGTACTTC. It translates to CATSRERDRGQQYF.

The V gene is TRBV10-2, the J gene TRBJ1-1, with D uncertain. Trimming took 3 bases from V and 1 from J, leaving 9 bases between them. The CDR3 is 14 residues long. Germline V gene sequence: CDR1 WSHSY, CDR2 SAAADI. In DNA, the CDR3 is TGCGCCAGCAGTGACTACAGATCGAACACTGAAGCTTTCTTT. It encodes CASSDYRSNTEAFF.

This chain connects TRBV28 to TRBJ1-4; D not resolved. The germline V gene encodes CDR1 MDHEN and CDR2 SYDVKM. The CDR3 contains 15 residues. Trimming removed 3 bases at V and 8 bases at J, with 16 bases between. The CDR3 DNA sequence: TGTGCCAGCAGTTTTCCGGCACTGGGTAACGAAAAACTGTTTTTT. It is translated as CASSFPALGNEKLFF.

The chain couples TRBV6-1 to TRBJ1-5; no reliable D call. From germline, CDR1 is MNHNS and CDR2 SASEGT. V was clipped by 1 base and J by 9 bases, with 4 bases between them. The CDR3 consists of 11 residues. The CDR3 is CASSEVGPQHF. For the CDR3, the DNA is TGTGCCAGCAGTGAAGTTGGGCCCCAGCATTTT.

V and J are TRBV27 and TRBJ2-7; 9 bases fit TRBD1. CDR3 length: 11 amino acids. V lost 6 bases and J lost 6; bases outside the gene matches: 0. Looked up from germline, CDR1 is MNHEY and CDR2 is SMNVEV (reference sequence). The CDR3 spells CASRGQGEQYF. The DNA for the CDR3 is TGTGCCAGCAGGGGACAGGGCGAGCAGTACTTC.

The chain is built from TRBV6-5 and TRBJ2-3; D is possibly TRBD2 (5 bases). V dropped 0 bases and J dropped 1 base, with 8 bases sitting between them. CDR1 and CDR2 from the germline V gene are MNHEY and SVGAGI. CDR3 length: 15 amino acids. As DNA, the CDR3 is TGTGCCAGCAGTTACTCGAGGGTCCGCACAGATACGCAGTATTTT. As protein: CASSYSRVRTDTQYF.

The chain uses TRBV15 and TRBJ2-1, with 9 bases lining up with TRBD1. This CDR3 is 16 amino acids long. CDR1 and CDR2 (germline): LNHNV, YYDKDF (reference sequence). V gave up 1 base and J gave up 4 bases; unmatched junction bases: 5. The CDR3 is CATSRGRGQGYNEQFF. In DNA form, the CDR3 reads TGTGCCACCAGCAGAGGACGGGGACAGGGATACAATGAGCAGTTCTTC.

This rearrangement joins TRBV4-3 to TRBJ2-5; 8 nucleotides agree with TRBD1. The J segment lost 1 base and the V segment lost 0 bases, leaving 16 bases of the junction unmatched. The CDR3 is 20 amino acids. Per germline, CDR1 LGHNA and CDR2 YSLEER. Here the CDR3 DNA reads TGCGCCAGCAGCCAAGAGGCGTGGGACAGGTTCCGTGGCGGCCAAGAGACCCAGTACTTC. It specifies CASSQEAWDRFRGGQETQYF.

This clone occurred a few times. This sequence joins TRBV5-5 and TRBJ2-3, with D unresolved. The CDR3 covers 11 residues. In germline, CDR1 is SGHKS, CDR2 YYEKEE (reference sequence). Trimming took off 2 bases at V and 13 bases at J, with 11 bases between the two ends. The DNA for the CDR3 is TGTGCCAGCAGCTTAGAGCTCAAAGAGTATTTT. Its translation is CASSLELKEYF.

The sample holds a few counts of this clone. V and J are TRBV30 and TRBJ1-4; D is undetermined. Germline assignment: CDR1 GTSNPN and CDR2 SVGIG (reference sequence). Between the trimmed V and J ends, which lost 1 base and 8 bases, there was a span of 5 bases. CDR3 size: 11 residues. CDR3 sequence: CAWSEKEKLFF. CDR3 sequence (DNA): TGTGCCTGGAGTGAAAAGGAAAAACTGTTTTTT.

The genes are TRBV11-2 and TRBJ2-1; D uncertain. V gave up 5 bases and J gave up 5 bases, with 10 bases separating them. CDR3 length: 13 residues. Per germline, CDR1 SGHAT and CDR2 FQNNGV. CDR3 nucleotides: TGTGCCAGCAGCCTTACAGAAAACAATGAGCAGTTCTTC. The encoded protein is CASSLTENNEQFF.

The chain couples TRBV9 to TRBJ1-6, with D perhaps matching TRBD1 (6 bases). Germline V CDR1 and CDR2: SGDLS, YYNGEE. Trimming cost V 2 bases and J 8 bases, with 14 bases left between them. The CDR3 contains 15 residues. DNA of the CDR3: TGTGCCAGCAGCGTGAGCCCAGGGGAGGATTCACCCCTCCACTTT. Protein sequence: CASSVSPGEDSPLHF.